Presented here are 30 T cell receptor beta chains from one specimen sequenced in a study of beta chain features in type 1 diabetes. As every portion of the isolated RNA was reverse transcribed, the sequencing read expressed TCRB transcripts. The repertoire was sequenced with immunoSEQ multiplex PCR; TCRdb's copy has only in-frame clones and lacks some. The profile covers about 44,000 clones, with about 51% appearing a single time and over 2% taken by the ten largest. Sequencing was performed on Tregs from blood. The receptors come from a woman under 30 in good health.

This clone was counted between two and nine times. CDR3 DNA: TGTGCCAGCAGCTGGACAGGGGGTACAGAGACCCAGTACTTC. It is translated as CASSWTGGTETQYF. This chain links TRBV5-5 with TRBJ2-5; 10 nucleotides line up with TRBD1. J was trimmed by 4 bases and V by 3 bases; bases with no gene match: 3. The germline CDR1 and CDR2 sequences are SGHKS and YYEKEE (reference sequence). The CDR3 is made up of 14 amino acids.

In this sample, this clone turned up a few times. The rearrangement uses TRBV25-1 and TRBJ2-3; TRBD1 agrees at 12 bases. The junction had 2 bases not matched to a gene; V was cut back by 6 bases and J by 4 bases. CDR1 and CDR2 from the germline V gene are MGHDK and SYGVNS. The CDR3 sequence is 14 residues long. In DNA, the CDR3 is TGTGCCAGCAGAGGGACAGGGGGCCCAGATACGCAGTATTTT. Translation: CASRGTGGPDTQYF.

In its sample, this clone was seen a few times. CDR3 sequence: CAATSGSRGDTQYF. CDR3 nucleotide sequence: TGTGCCGCCACTAGCGGGAGTCGTGGAGATACGCAGTATTTT. The chain couples TRBV5-5 to TRBJ2-3, with 11 bases identical to TRBD2. Germline V gives CDR1 SGHKS, CDR2 YYEKEE (reference sequence). CDR3 size: 14 residues. The V segment lost 10 bases and the J segment 5 bases; nucleotides outside the gene matches: 9.

V is TRBV27 and J is TRBJ1-2; 9 positions match TRBD1. Germline loops: CDR1 MNHEY, CDR2 SMNVEV (reference sequence). The CDR3 contains 15 residues. V shed 7 bases, J shed 4 bases, and the junction held 10 bases outside the gene matches. The CDR3 spells CASTTAKTGGYGYTF. The CDR3 bases are TGTGCCAGCACCACTGCCAAGACAGGGGGCTATGGCTACACCTTC.

This chain joins TRBV4-1 and TRBJ2-3; 7 nucleotides match TRBD1. The length of the CDR3 is 18 residues. J gave up 5 bases and V 1 base, and 15 bases lay outside the gene matches. Germline V CDR1 and CDR2: MGHRA, YSYEKL. The CDR3 protein is CASSQGRGGRGRGDTQYF. In DNA form, the CDR3 reads TGCGCCAGCAGCCAAGGGAGAGGGGGCCGGGGAAGGGGAGATACGCAGTATTTT.

The V gene is TRBV6-1, the J gene TRBJ2-2; TRBD2 aligns across 8 bases. Germline V gene sequence: CDR1 MNHNS, CDR2 SASEGT. This CDR3 has 15 amino acids. V shed 7 bases, J shed 7 bases, and the junction held 11 bases outside the gene matches. CDR3 residues: CASTRSGNVGGELFF. As DNA, the CDR3 is TGTGCCAGCACCCGTAGCGGGAATGTGGGCGGGGAGCTGTTTTTT.

The gene calls are TRBV28 and TRBJ2-6, with 7 bases matching TRBD1. Trimming cost V 3 bases and J 11 bases; bases outside gene matches: 7. Germline lookup yields CDR1 MDHEN and CDR2 SYDVKM. The CDR3 contains 14 residues. As DNA, the CDR3 is TGTGCCAGCAGTTTGTCGGGACAGAGGCACGTCCTGACTTTC. It specifies CASSLSGQRHVLTF. Drawing the rest from reference TRBV28 and TRBJ2-6, the complete variable domain is DVKVTQSSRYLVKRTGEKVFLECVQDMDHENMFWYRQDPGLGLRLIYFSYDVKMKEKGDIPEGYSVSREKKERFSLILESASTNQTSMYLCASSLSGQRHVLTFGAGSRLTVL.

This clone was found a few times. This chain connects TRBV10-3 to TRBJ2-1, with a tentative D call TRBD1 (5 bases). Trimming took 2 bases from V and 3 from J, leaving 5 bases between them. CDR3 size: 13 residues. CDR1 is ENHRY and CDR2 is SYGVKD in the germline V gene. In nucleotides, the CDR3 is TGTGCCATCAGTGAGCAGGGCTACAATGAGCAGTTCTTC. Translating it yields CAISEQGYNEQFF.

The V call is TRBV2, the J call TRBJ2-3; possible D gene TRBD2, 5 bases. The V end was cut by 8 bases, the J end by 6 bases, with 9 bases between. The CDR3 consists of 11 residues. Germline assignment: CDR1 SNHLY and CDR2 FYNNEI. CDR3 bases: TGTGCCAGCTTAAGGGAGGATACGCAGTATTTT. The encoded protein is CASLREDTQYF.

V and J are TRBV7-6 and TRBJ2-7, with 9 bases lining up with TRBD2. The V gene end was trimmed by 5 bases and the J gene end by 0 bases; junction bases not matched to a gene: 8. Germline values: CDR1 SGHVS, CDR2 FNYEAQ. The CDR3 length is 16 residues. In DNA form, the CDR3 reads TGTGCCAGCAGCCGTTACGGACTAGCGAGCTCCTACGAGCAGTACTTC. It translates to CASSRYGLASSYEQYF.

V usage is TRBV7-9 and J usage is TRBJ2-7; a weak D match, TRBD1 (6 bases). The CDR3 runs 16 residues. Per germline, CDR1 SEHNR and CDR2 FQNEAQ (reference sequence). Trimming took 5 bases from V and 3 from J, leaving 20 bases between them. The CDR3 DNA is TGTGCCAGCAGCAGCAGGGGTCGGGGCCGAGACTACGAGCAGTACTTC. As protein: CASSSRGRGRDYEQYF.

The chain is built from TRBV28 and TRBJ2-5; 8 bases map to TRBD2. TRBJ2-7 matches the DNA end more closely, so the J call is doubtful. Per the germline V gene, CDR1 is MDHEN and CDR2 is SYDVKM. The CDR3 is made up of 16 amino acids. In nucleotides, the CDR3 is TGTGCCAGCATCAATCGGGGGGGGACCCAGTCCTACGAGCAGTACTTC. Translated, it gives CASINRGGTQSYEQYF.

This clone was observed a few times. The rearrangement links TRBV30 to TRBJ2-7; tentative D call: TRBD1 (5 bases). This CDR3 is 14 amino acids long. Trimming removed 2 bases from V and 2 bases from J, with 13 bases in between. Germline lookup yields CDR1 GTSNPN and CDR2 SVGIG (reference sequence). CDR3 loop: CAWSSAGPPYEQYF. The CDR3 coding sequence is TGTGCCTGGAGTTCGGCAGGGCCTCCCTACGAGCAGTACTTC.

The CDR3 DNA follows: TGTGCCAGCAGCTCCCGGGGGGACGAAGAGACCCAGTACTTC. It translates to CASSSRGDEETQYF. The chain uses TRBV7-9 and TRBJ2-5, with TRBD2 identical over 7 bases. This CDR3 region has 14 residues. The V and J ends lost 4 bases and 3 bases, in that order; junction bases with no gene match: 5. Germline assignment: CDR1 SEHNR and CDR2 FQNEAQ (reference sequence). Looking up the rest from reference TRBV7-9 and TRBJ2-5 gives the full variable domain: DTGVSQNPRHKITKRGQNVTFRCDPISEHNRLYWYRQTLGQGPEFLTYFQNEAQLEKSRLLSDRFSAERPKGSFSTLEIQRTEQGDSAMYLCASSSRGDEETQYFGPGTRLLVL.

This chain joins TRBV6-1 and TRBJ1-6, with D unclear. The CDR3 sequence is 15 residues long. V lost 4 bases, J lost 7 bases, and 14 bases lay in between. Germline CDR1 and CDR2: MNHNS and SASEGT. The CDR3 spells CASSAVQASNSPLHF. The CDR3 DNA follows: TGTGCCAGCAGTGCGGTGCAGGCGTCAAATTCACCCCTCCACTTT.

This rearrangement joins TRBV15 to TRBJ1-4, with 7 bases aligning to TRBD1. V lost 1 base and J lost 10; bases outside the gene matches: 6. CDR3 length: 14 amino acids. Looked up from germline, CDR1 is LNHNV and CDR2 is YYDKDF (reference sequence). The CDR3 region has the DNA TGTGCCACCAGCAGAGGACAGGGTCTGGTAAAACTGTTTTTT. It yields the protein CATSRGQGLVKLFF.

The chain links TRBV15 to TRBJ2-4; 7 bases agree with TRBD2. Unmatched junction bases numbered 15, after V lost 2 bases and J lost 5 bases. The CDR3 runs to 18 residues. Germline V gene sequence: CDR1 LNHNV, CDR2 YYDKDF (reference sequence). CDR3 DNA: TGTGCCACCAGCAGACCCCGGGCTAGCGGCATCACGGAAAACATTCAGTACTTC. Translation gives CATSRPRASGITENIQYF.

V is TRBV7-8 and J is TRBJ2-5, with 8 bases aligning to TRBD2. The V gene end was trimmed by 6 bases and the J gene end by 5 bases; junction bases not matched to a gene: 8. Per germline, CDR1 SGHVS and CDR2 FQNEAQ. The CDR3 spans 14 residues. The CDR3 loop reads CASRRGGGRETQYF. CDR3 coding DNA: TGTGCCAGCAGAAGGGGGGGCGGGAGGGAGACCCAGTACTTC.

The chain joins TRBV19 to TRBJ2-7, with TRBD2 matching 8 bases. This CDR3 region has 15 residues. Germline-derived CDR1 and CDR2 are LNHDA and SQIVND (reference sequence). Trimming at V came to 3 bases and at J to 1 base, leaving 5 bases not matched to a gene. CDR3 in amino acids: CASSIGASGSYEQYF. The CDR3 DNA reads as TGTGCCAGTAGTATCGGAGCTAGCGGGTCCTACGAGCAGTACTTC.

This clone turned up a few times. The gene calls are TRBV7-3 and TRBJ2-2; tentative D call: TRBD1 (6 bases). Trimming left V 5 bases short and J 0 bases short, with 13 bases between. Germline loops: CDR1 SGHTA, CDR2 FQGTGA. The CDR3 sequence is 16 residues long. DNA of the CDR3: TGTGCCAGCAGCCCCCAGGGGCCGTCGAACACCGGGGAGCTGTTTTTT. It encodes CASSPQGPSNTGELFF.

This clone showed up just a few times. The chain carries TRBV4-2 and TRBJ1-2; TRBD1 is a possible D gene (5 bases). V was shortened by 0 bases and J by 5 bases, with 13 bases between the two germline ends. Germline CDR1 reads LGHNA; CDR2 reads YNFKEQ. The CDR3 runs 15 residues. CDR3: CASSQDRIGVYGYTF. As DNA, the CDR3 is TGTGCCAGCAGCCAAGATCGTATAGGGGTTTATGGCTACACCTTC.

This chain joins TRBV27 and TRBJ1-5; a possible D gene is TRBD1 (6 bases). Trimming left V 5 bases short and J 5 bases short, with 16 bases between. Germline V gene data show CDR1 as MNHEY and CDR2 as SMNVEV (reference sequence). The CDR3 length is 15 residues. The CDR3, as DNA: TGTGCCAGCAGTCCAAGGGGGACAAGAGATCAGCCCCAGCATTTT. Its protein product is CASSPRGTRDQPQHF.

V and J are TRBV27 and TRBJ2-7; the D gene is possibly TRBD2 (5 bases). CDR3 length: 16 amino acids. Trimming pared 5 bases from V and 2 bases from J, leaving 19 bases between. Germline CDR1 and CDR2: MNHEY and SMNVEV (reference sequence). The CDR3 bases are TGTGCCAGCAGTCCCCTTCCCACGCCCGGGGCCTACGAGCAGTACTTC. Protein sequence: CASSPLPTPGAYEQYF.

V is TRBV27 and J is TRBJ2-1, with D maybe TRBD1 (6 bases). Germline-derived CDR1 and CDR2 are MNHEY and SMNVEV (reference sequence). Deletions cut 5 bases from V and 6 bases from J, with 17 bases between. The CDR3 extends over 15 amino acids. CDR3 sequence: CASSPRSGALNEQFF. CDR3 nucleotides: TGTGCCAGCAGTCCCCGGTCAGGGGCTCTCAATGAGCAGTTCTTC.

J is TRBJ2-3 and V is TRBV28; 8 nucleotides match TRBD1. J was trimmed by 10 bases and V by 2 bases; bases with no gene match: 11. Germline V gives CDR1 MDHEN, CDR2 SYDVKM. The CDR3 has 15 amino acids. The CDR3 protein is CASSLTDRGPLAQYF. The CDR3 DNA follows: TGTGCCAGCAGTTTAACCGACAGGGGCCCCTTGGCGCAGTATTTT.

The CDR3 reads CAWSRKGASYNEQFF. In DNA form, the CDR3 reads TGTGCCTGGAGCAGAAAGGGGGCATCCTACAATGAGCAGTTCTTC. The chain uses TRBV30 and TRBJ2-1; 7 bases align to TRBD1. V was pared by 3 bases and J by 1 base, with 6 bases of the junction left unmatched. Germline V gene data show CDR1 as GTSNPN and CDR2 as SVGIG (reference sequence). There are 15 residues in the CDR3.

J is TRBJ2-1 and V is TRBV7-3; 10 bases are shared with TRBD2. This CDR3 region has 14 residues. The germline CDR1 and CDR2 sequences are SGHTA and FQGTGA. The V gene end was trimmed by 5 bases and the J gene end by 9 bases; junction bases not matched to a gene: 7. The DNA for the CDR3 is TGTGCCAGCAGCCCCCTAGCGGGAGTAACTGAGCAGTTCTTC. Translating gives CASSPLAGVTEQFF. Full variable domain (outside the CDR3, taken from reference TRBV7-3 and TRBJ2-1): GAGVSQTPSNKVTEKGKYVELRCDPISGHTALYWYRQSLGQGPEFLIYFQGTGAADDSGLPNDRFFAVRPEGSVSTLKIQRTERGDSAVYLCASSPLAGVTEQFFGPGTRLTVL.

The genes are TRBV18 and TRBJ2-4, with a weak D call TRBD1 (6 bases). The CDR3 length is 11 residues. V lost 6 bases to trimming and J lost 11 bases, with 11 bases between them. Germline-derived CDR1 and CDR2 are KGHSH and LQKENI. The CDR3 loop is CASSRDNFQYF. The CDR3 nucleotides read TGTGCCAGCTCCCGGGACAATTTTCAGTACTTC.

V and J are TRBV27 and TRBJ2-4, with 7 bases fitting TRBD2. Germline assignment: CDR1 MNHEY and CDR2 SMNVEV (reference sequence). V was pared by 4 bases and J by 1 base, with 4 bases of the junction left unmatched. CDR3 length: 15 residues. CDR3 DNA sequence: TGTGCCAGCAGTTGGGGGGGGACCGCCAAAAACATTCAGTACTTC. It codes for CASSWGGTAKNIQYF.

This chain joins TRBV5-4 and TRBJ2-1, with 13 bases matching TRBD2. CDR3 length: 17 amino acids. Germline values: CDR1 SGHNT, CDR2 YYREEE (reference sequence). Trimming took 0 bases from V and 4 from J; bases not matched to a gene: 4. The CDR3 loop reads CASSLGLAGGLYNEQFF. DNA of the CDR3: TGTGCCAGCAGCTTGGGACTAGCGGGAGGACTTTACAATGAGCAGTTCTTC.